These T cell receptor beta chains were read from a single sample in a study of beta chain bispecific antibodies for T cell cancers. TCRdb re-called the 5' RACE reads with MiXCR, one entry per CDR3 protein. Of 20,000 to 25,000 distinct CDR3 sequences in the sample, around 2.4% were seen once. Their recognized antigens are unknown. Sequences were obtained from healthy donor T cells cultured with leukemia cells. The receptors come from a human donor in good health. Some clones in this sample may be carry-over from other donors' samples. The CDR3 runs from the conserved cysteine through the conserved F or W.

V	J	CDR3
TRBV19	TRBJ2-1	CASRPGGLGNEQFF
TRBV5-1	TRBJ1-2	CASSFTPEGNYGYTF
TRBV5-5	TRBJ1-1	CASSPFWGMNTEAFF
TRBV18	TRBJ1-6	CASSPNRVYNSPLHF
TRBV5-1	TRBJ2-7	CASSPNNYEQYF
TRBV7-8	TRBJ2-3	CASSPWAGSTDTQYF
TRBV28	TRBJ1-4	CASSEDRAATNEKLFF
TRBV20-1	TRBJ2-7	CSARPLQVTYEQYF
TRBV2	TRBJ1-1	CASSDWGQPNTEAFF
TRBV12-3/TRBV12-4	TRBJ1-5	CASSLRGRRDEEPQHF
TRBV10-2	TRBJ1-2	CASSQDGTYGYTF
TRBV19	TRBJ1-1	CASTPGVLTEAFF
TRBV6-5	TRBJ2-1	CASSPGTISYNEQFF
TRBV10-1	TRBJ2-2	CASSSNPGELFF
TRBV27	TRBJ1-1	CASSPGAAPTEAFF
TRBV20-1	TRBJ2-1	CSAKARSGSYNEQFF
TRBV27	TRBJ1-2	CASSPLGVYNGYTF
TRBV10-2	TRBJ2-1	CASSWGGGGNEQFF